In this sample, the clone carrying this T cell receptor (beta chain) turned up many times. Its antigen remains unknown. These data originate in a study of regulatory T cells in long-lasting Graves disease. Broader study findings: Newly diagnosed disease favored TRBV20-1 and TRBJ2-1 over persistent disease. Public clonotype sharing was higher in persistent than newly diagnosed patients.

To make TCR beta libraries, researchers used iRepertoire HTBI primers and Arm-PCR of CDR3 regions. A single record per CDR3 protein comes from TCRdb applying MiXCR to the multiplex PCR reads. The data show around 500,000 distinct CDR3 sequences, 15% to 20% seen once. Germline CDR1 reads SGHVS; CDR2 reads FQNEAQ. V lost 10 bases to trimming and J lost 0 bases, with 9 bases between them. CDR3 length: 12 amino acids. Time point noted: newly diagnosed GD, antithyroid drugs for less than 3 months. PBMCs provided the RNA from which the TCR library was made. These records were also assigned to another study, of T cells in Graves' hyperthyroidism and ophthalmopathy. As that report states: The authors deemed Graves' hyperthyroidism stable absent ophthalmopathy progression within 18 months.

The specimen comprised peripheral blood mononuclear cells (PBMCs), sampled at new diagnosis, from a patient treated with antithyroid drugs. This chain connects TRBV7-8 to TRBJ1-2; D unclear. This TCR derives from a woman aged 40-65 years with Graves disease. The CDR3 region is CAIAGANYGYTF. DNA of the CDR3: TGTGCCATCGCGGGAGCTAACTATGGCTACACCTTC. Using reference TRBV7-8 and TRBJ1-2 for the parts outside the CDR3, the full variable domain is GAGVSQSPRYKVAKRGQDVALRCDPISGHVSLFWYQQALGQGPEFLTYFQNEAQLDKSGLPSDRFFAERPEGSVSTLKIQRTQQEDSAVYLCAIAGANYGYTFGSGTRLTVV.